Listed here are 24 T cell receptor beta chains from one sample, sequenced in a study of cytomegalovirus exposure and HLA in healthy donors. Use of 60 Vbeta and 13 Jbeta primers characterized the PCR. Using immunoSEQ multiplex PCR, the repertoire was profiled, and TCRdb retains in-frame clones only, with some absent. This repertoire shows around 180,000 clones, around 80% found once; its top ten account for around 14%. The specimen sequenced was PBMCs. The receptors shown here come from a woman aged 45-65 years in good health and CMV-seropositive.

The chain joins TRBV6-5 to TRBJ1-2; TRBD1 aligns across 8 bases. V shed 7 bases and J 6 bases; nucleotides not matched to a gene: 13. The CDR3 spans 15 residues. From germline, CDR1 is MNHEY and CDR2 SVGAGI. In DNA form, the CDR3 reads TGTGCCAGCACCTCAGGGGGCGACGCGCCGGATGGCTACACCTTC. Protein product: CASTSGGDAPDGYTF.

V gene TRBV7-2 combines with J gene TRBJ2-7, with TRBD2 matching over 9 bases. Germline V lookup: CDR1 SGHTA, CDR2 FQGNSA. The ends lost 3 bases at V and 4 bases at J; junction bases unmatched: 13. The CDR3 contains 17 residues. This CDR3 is CASSLQAGGGAKYEQYF. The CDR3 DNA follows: TGTGCCAGCAGCTTGCAGGCGGGCGGGGGGGCTAAGTACGAGCAGTACTTC.

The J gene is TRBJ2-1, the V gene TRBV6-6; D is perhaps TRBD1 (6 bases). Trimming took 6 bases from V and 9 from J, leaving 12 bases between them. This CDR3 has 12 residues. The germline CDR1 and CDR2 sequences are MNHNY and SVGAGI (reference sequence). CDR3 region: CASSPLQGEQFF. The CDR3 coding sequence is TGTGCCAGCAGCCCCTTACAGGGTGAGCAGTTCTTC.

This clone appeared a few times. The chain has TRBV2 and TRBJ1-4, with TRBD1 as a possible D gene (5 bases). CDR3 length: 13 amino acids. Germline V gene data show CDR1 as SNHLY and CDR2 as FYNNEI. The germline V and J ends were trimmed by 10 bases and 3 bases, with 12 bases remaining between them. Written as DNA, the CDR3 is TGTGCCACCGAGGGGAGGGCTAATGAAAAACTGTTTTTT. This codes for CATEGRANEKLFF.

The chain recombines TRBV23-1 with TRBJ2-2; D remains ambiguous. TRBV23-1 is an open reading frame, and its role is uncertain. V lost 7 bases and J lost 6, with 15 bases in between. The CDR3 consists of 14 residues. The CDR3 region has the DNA TGCGCCAGCACTTCAATCCAGAAAGCCGGGGAGCTGTTTTTT. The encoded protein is CASTSIQKAGELFF.

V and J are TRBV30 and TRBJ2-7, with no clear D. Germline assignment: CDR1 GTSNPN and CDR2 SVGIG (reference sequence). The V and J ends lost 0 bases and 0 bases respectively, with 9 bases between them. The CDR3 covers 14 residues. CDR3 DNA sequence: TGTGCCTGGAGTGTGTGGCAGATCTCCTACGAGCAGTACTTC. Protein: CAWSVWQISYEQYF.

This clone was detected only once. CDR3 DNA: TGTGCCAGCAGCGTAGGTCAGTTCATGAACACTGAAGCTTTCTTT. It encodes CASSVGQFMNTEAFF. This sequence joins TRBV9 and TRBJ1-1; D is unclear. V was trimmed by 0 bases and J by 0 bases, leaving 9 bases between them. The CDR3 loop spans 15 amino acids. In germline, CDR1 is SGDLS, CDR2 YYNGEE.

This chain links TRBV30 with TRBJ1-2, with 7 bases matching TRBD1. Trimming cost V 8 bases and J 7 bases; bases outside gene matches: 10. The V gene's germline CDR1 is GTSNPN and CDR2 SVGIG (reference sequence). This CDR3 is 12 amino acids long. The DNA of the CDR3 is TGTGCCGGAACGACAGGGTATGGTGGCTACACCTTC. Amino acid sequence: CAGTTGYGGYTF. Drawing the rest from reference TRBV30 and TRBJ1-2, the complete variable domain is SQTIHQWPATLVQPVGSPLSLECTVEGTSNPNLYWYRQAAGRGLQLLFYSVGIGQISSEVPQNLSASRPQDRQFILSSKKLLLSDSGFYLCAGTTGYGGYTFGSGTRLTVV.

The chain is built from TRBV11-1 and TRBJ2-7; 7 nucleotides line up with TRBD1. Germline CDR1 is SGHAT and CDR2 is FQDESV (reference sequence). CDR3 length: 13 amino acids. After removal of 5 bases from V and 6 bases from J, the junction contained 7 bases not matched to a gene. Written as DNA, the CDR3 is TGTGCCAGCAGCCCAACCCGGGACAGCGAGCAGTACTTC. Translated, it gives CASSPTRDSEQYF.

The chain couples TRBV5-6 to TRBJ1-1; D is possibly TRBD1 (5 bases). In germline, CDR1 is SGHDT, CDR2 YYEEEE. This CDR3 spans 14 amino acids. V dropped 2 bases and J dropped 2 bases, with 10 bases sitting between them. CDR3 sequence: CASSFSDRNTEAFF. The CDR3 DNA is TGTGCCAGCAGCTTCTCCGACAGAAACACTGAAGCTTTCTTT.

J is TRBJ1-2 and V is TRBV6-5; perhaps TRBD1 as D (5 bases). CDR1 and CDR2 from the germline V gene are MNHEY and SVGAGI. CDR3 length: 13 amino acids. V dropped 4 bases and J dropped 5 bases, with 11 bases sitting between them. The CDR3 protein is CASSFQRGYGYTF. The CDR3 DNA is TGTGCCAGCAGTTTCCAGCGGGGGTATGGCTACACCTTC.

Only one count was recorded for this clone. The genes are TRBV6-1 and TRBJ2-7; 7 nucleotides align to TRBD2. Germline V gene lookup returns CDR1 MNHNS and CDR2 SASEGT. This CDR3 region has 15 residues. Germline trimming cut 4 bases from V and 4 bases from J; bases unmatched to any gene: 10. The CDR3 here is CASSGHGGRGYEQYF. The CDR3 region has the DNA TGTGCCAGCAGTGGCCATGGGGGGAGGGGTTACGAGCAGTACTTC.

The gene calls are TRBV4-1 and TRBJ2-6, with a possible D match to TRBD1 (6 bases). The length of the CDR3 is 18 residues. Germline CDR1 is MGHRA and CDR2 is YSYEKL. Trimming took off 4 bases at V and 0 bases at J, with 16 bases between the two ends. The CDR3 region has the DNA TGCGCCAGCAGCCCTCCGACAGGTTTTTACTCTGGGGCCAACGTCCTGACTTTC. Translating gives CASSPPTGFYSGANVLTF.

The CDR3 here is CASSLAIGGSTDTQYF. CDR3 in DNA: TGTGCCAGCAGCTTAGCTATCGGGGGGAGCACAGATACGCAGTATTTT. The chain joins TRBV7-9 to TRBJ2-3, with TRBD2 matching 7 bases. From germline, CDR1 is SEHNR and CDR2 FQNEAQ (reference sequence). The trim removed 0 bases at V and 0 bases at J, leaving 3 bases unmatched. The CDR3 length is 16 residues.

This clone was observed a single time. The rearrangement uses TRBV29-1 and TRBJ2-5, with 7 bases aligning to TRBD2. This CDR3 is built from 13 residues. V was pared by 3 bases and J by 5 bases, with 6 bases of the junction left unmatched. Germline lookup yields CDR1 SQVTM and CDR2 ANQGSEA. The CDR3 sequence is CSVDTGGGETQYF. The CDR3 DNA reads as TGCAGCGTTGATACGGGGGGAGGCGAGACCCAGTACTTC.

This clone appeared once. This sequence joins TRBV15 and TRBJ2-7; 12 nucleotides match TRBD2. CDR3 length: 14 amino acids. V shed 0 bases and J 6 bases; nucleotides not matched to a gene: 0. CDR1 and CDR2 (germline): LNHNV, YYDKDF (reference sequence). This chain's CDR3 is CATSRELAGGEQYF. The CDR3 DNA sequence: TGTGCCACCAGCAGAGAACTAGCGGGAGGCGAGCAGTACTTC.

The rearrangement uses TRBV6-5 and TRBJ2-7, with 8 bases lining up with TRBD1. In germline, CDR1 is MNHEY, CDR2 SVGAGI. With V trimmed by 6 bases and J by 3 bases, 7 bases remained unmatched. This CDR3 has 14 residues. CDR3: CASRPGTGYYEQYF. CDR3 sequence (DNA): TGTGCCAGCAGACCAGGGACAGGCTACTACGAGCAGTACTTC.

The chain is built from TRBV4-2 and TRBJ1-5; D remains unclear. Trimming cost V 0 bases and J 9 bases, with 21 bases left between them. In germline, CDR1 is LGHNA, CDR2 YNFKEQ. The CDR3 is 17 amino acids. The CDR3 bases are TGTGCCAGCAGCCAAGATATCTGGAGCGGGAAGTTAAGGCCCCAGCATTTT. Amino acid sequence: CASSQDIWSGKLRPQHF.

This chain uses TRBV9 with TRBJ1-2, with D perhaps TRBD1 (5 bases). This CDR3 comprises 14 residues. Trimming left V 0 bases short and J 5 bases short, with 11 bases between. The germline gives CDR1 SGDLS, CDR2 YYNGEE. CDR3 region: CASSVAPTAYGYTF. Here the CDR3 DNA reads TGTGCCAGCAGCGTAGCCCCGACAGCGTATGGCTACACCTTC.

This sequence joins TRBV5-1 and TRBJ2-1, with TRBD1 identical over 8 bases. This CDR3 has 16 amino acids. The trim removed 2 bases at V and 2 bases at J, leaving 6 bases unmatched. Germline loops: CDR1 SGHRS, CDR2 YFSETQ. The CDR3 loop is CASSFPGQGTYNEQFF. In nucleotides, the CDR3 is TGCGCCAGCAGCTTCCCCGGACAGGGAACCTACAATGAGCAGTTCTTC.

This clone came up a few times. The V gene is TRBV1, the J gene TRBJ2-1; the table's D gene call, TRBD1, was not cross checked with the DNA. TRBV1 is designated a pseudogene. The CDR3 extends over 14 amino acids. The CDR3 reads CTSSGTGFSNEQFF. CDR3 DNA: TGCACCAGCAGCGGTACAGGGTTTAGCAATGAGCAGTTCTTC.

CDR3 DNA sequence: TGCGCCAGCAGCTTCTCGGACAGGGGTTTTGGAAACACCATATATTTT. Encoded protein: CASSFSDRGFGNTIYF. This rearrangement joins TRBV5-1 to TRBJ1-3, with TRBD1 identical over 9 bases. Germline V lookup: CDR1 SGHRS, CDR2 YFSETQ. The V segment lost 2 bases and the J segment 3 bases; nucleotides outside the gene matches: 6. The CDR3 runs 16 residues.

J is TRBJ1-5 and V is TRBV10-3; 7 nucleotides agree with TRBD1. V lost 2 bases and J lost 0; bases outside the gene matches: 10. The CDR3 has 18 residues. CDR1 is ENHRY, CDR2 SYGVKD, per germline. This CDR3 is CAISEGSTGTYSNQPQHF. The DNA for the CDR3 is TGTGCCATCAGTGAGGGGTCGACAGGGACGTATAGCAATCAGCCCCAGCATTTT.

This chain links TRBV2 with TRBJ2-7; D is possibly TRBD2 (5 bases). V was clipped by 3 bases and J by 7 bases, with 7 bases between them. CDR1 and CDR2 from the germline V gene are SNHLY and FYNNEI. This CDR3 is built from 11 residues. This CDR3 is CASSDEGEQYF. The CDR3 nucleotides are TGTGCCAGCAGTGATGAGGGTGAGCAGTACTTC.